One sample yielded the 32 T cell receptor beta chains listed below, sequenced in a study of post-analysis software for immune sequencing data. These receptors' antigens are unknown. Study observations and caveats: Several TRBV segments (TRBV5-6, TRBV5-1 and TRBV20-1 among them) occurred more frequently in patients than in controls.

TCR beta cDNA libraries had unique molecular identifiers. A single record per CDR3 protein comes from TCRdb applying MiXCR to the PCR reads. The sample records roughly 600,000 distinct CDR3 sequences, around 47% being singletons. The sequencing input was blood. These receptors all come from a girl aged 5-17 years with multiple sclerosis.

This chain uses TRBV28 with TRBJ2-4; D unclear. The tail of the sequence fits TRBJ2-7 better, so the J call may be wrong. The CDR3 sequence is 13 residues long. The germline V gene has CDR1 MDHEN and CDR2 SYDVKM. This CDR3 reads CASSPQTFYEQYF. The CDR3 DNA reads TGTGCCAGCAGTCCGCAGACTTTCTACGAGCAGTACTTC.

V and J are TRBV24-1 and TRBJ2-1, with TRBD2 matching over 14 bases. The CDR3 is 18 residues long. V dropped 4 bases and J dropped 13; count of bases not matched to a gene: 17. The V gene's germline CDR1 is KGHDR and CDR2 SFDVKD. The CDR3 reads CATSDQTSGRDVNETQFF. In DNA form, the CDR3 reads TGTGCCACCAGTGACCAGACTAGCGGGAGGGATGTGAACGAGACCCAGTTCTTC.

The chain recombines TRBV20-1 with TRBJ2-7, with 11 bases matching TRBD2. The CDR3 extends over 14 amino acids. The germline CDR1 and CDR2 sequences are DFQATT and SNEGSKA (reference sequence). The V segment lost 6 bases and the J segment 3 bases; nucleotides outside the gene matches: 7. CDR3 DNA: TGCAGTGCCGAGACTAGCGGGACAGGCTACGAGCAGTACTTC. Translated, it gives CSAETSGTGYEQYF.

In regard to this clonotype: An end of the junction does not agree with germline; a read error may underlie this. This chain connects TRBV4-1 to TRBJ2-7, with 7 bases fitting TRBD2. Per germline, CDR1 MGHRA and CDR2 YSYEKL. This CDR3 is built from 13 residues. The CDR3 bases are TGCGCCAGCAACCAAGCGCGGGAGTACGAGCAGTACTTC. Its protein is CASNQAREYEQYF.

The V and J genes are TRBV20-1 and TRBJ1-2, with D tentatively TRBD1 (6 bases). This CDR3 is built from 15 residues. V was trimmed by 1 base and J by 4 bases, leaving 16 bases between them. Germline loops: CDR1 DFQATT, CDR2 SNEGSKA (reference sequence). CDR3 sequence (DNA): TGCAGTGCTAGAGGCGCGGGGGCCGGCCTCTATGGCTACACCTTC. Its protein product is CSARGAGAGLYGYTF.

The rearrangement links TRBV15 to TRBJ2-7; D is unresolved. CDR1 LNHNV and CDR2 YYDKDF come from the germline V gene (reference sequence). V was trimmed by 0 bases and J by 2 bases, leaving 5 bases between them. The CDR3 covers 13 residues. In nucleotides, the CDR3 is TGTGCCACCAGCAGAGATCGGCCCTACGAGCAGTACTTC. Translating gives CATSRDRPYEQYF.

V gene TRBV5-6 combines with J gene TRBJ2-4, with D possibly being TRBD1 or TRBD2 (5 bases each). The tail of the sequence fits TRBJ2-7 better, so the J call may be wrong. This CDR3 is 16 amino acids long. Per the germline V gene, CDR1 is SGHDT and CDR2 is YYEEEE. CDR3 DNA sequence: TGTGCCAGCAGTCCCGGGTGGGGGAGCTTCTTGGGCGAGCAGTACTTC. Its protein is CASSPGWGSFLGEQYF.

The V call is TRBV3-1, the J call TRBJ2-1, with 7 bases that match TRBD1. The CDR3 extends over 14 amino acids. Trimming removed 4 bases from V and 6 bases from J; junction bases left unmatched: 6. The germline CDR1 and CDR2 sequences are LGHDT and YNNKEL (reference sequence). CDR3 in amino acids: CASSLGQVSNEQFF. In DNA form, the CDR3 reads TGTGCCAGCAGCCTAGGACAGGTCTCCAATGAGCAGTTCTTC.

This clonotype was seen a few times. The rearrangement uses TRBV12-3 or TRBV12-4 and TRBJ1-2; D not resolved. The germline V and J ends were trimmed by 6 bases and 1 base, with 3 bases remaining between them. The CDR3 is 11 amino acids. CDR3 residues: CASRYNYGYTF. The CDR3 bases are TGTGCCAGCAGATATAACTATGGCTACACCTTC.

In DNA, the CDR3 is TGCAGCGTTGAAGGGGGGAACGGTGAAGCTTTCTTT. It specifies CSVEGGNGEAFF. This chain links TRBV29-1 with TRBJ1-1; D possibly corresponds to TRBD1 (5 bases). Deletions cut 1 base from V and 7 bases from J, with 10 bases between. This CDR3 is built from 12 residues. CDR1 is SQVTM, CDR2 ANQGSEA, per germline.

J is TRBJ2-4 and V is TRBV9; perhaps D is TRBD1 or TRBD2 (5 bases each). The closer fit of TRBJ2-7 to the DNA end suggests the J call may be wrong. In germline, CDR1 is SGDLS, CDR2 YYNGEE. The length of the CDR3 is 15 residues. The CDR3 nucleotides are TGTGCCAGCAGCGTAGATCAGGGAGCGGCCTACGAGCAGTACTTC. Amino acids: CASSVDQGAAYEQYF.

The chain has TRBV12-3 or TRBV12-4 and TRBJ2-1, with 14 bases identical to TRBD2. The CDR3 contains 15 residues. J gave up 8 bases and V 3 bases, and 3 bases lay outside the gene matches. The CDR3 region is CASSFGTSGSHEQFF. In nucleotides, the CDR3 is TGTGCCAGCAGTTTCGGGACTAGCGGGAGCCATGAGCAGTTCTTC.

The table lists this clonotype with many counts. The gene calls are TRBV12-3 or TRBV12-4 and TRBJ2-5; D ambiguous. CDR3 length: 14 residues. Trimming stripped 3 bases from V and 5 bases from J, with 13 bases between. CDR3: CASSLQWAGETQYF. CDR3 nucleotide sequence: TGTGCCAGCAGTTTGCAGTGGGCCGGTGAGACCCAGTACTTC.

The V gene is TRBV10-3, the J gene TRBJ1-2, with no clear D. Germline CDR1 ENHRY, CDR2 SYGVKD. The germline V and J ends were trimmed by 0 bases and 1 base, with 15 bases remaining between them. This CDR3 comprises 17 residues. CDR3: CAISESQRAADNYGYTF. CDR3 DNA sequence: TGTGCCATCAGTGAGTCGCAACGGGCCGCGGATAACTATGGCTACACCTTC.

This clonotype was seen a few times. CDR3 sequence: CASSFAPGANVLTF. The CDR3 region has the DNA TGTGCCAGCAGCTTTGCTCCTGGGGCCAACGTCCTGACTTTC. The chain carries TRBV7-9 and TRBJ2-6; D unclear. The CDR3 spans 14 residues. V lost 3 bases and J lost 2, with 5 bases in between. The germline gives CDR1 SEHNR, CDR2 FQNEAQ (reference sequence).

The DNA of the CDR3 is TGTGCCAGCAGCCTGCAGGGGCAGGACTATGGCTACACCTTC. Amino acids: CASSLQGQDYGYTF. This chain uses TRBV3-1 with TRBJ1-2; D is perhaps TRBD1 (6 bases). Deletions cut 4 bases from V and 3 bases from J, with 12 bases between. The germline V gene has CDR1 LGHDT and CDR2 YNNKEL (reference sequence). This CDR3 region has 14 residues.

The rearrangement uses TRBV7-9 and TRBJ1-4; D is undetermined. This CDR3 region has 19 residues. Trimming took 2 bases from V and 0 from J, leaving 19 bases between them. CDR1 and CDR2 (germline): SEHNR, FQNEAQ (reference sequence). Here the CDR3 reads CASSLYFPRRTATNEKLFF. Written as DNA, the CDR3 is TGTGCCAGCAGCTTATATTTTCCCCGAAGGACTGCAACTAATGAAAAACTGTTTTTT.

This clonotype came up a few times. This rearrangement joins TRBV28 to TRBJ2-5, with 11 bases fitting TRBD2. The CDR3 has 14 amino acids. CDR1 and CDR2 (germline): MDHEN, SYDVKM. V dropped 5 bases and J dropped 5; count of bases not matched to a gene: 4. The CDR3 spells CASSTSGSAETQYF. The CDR3 coding sequence is TGTGCCAGCAGTACTAGCGGGAGTGCGGAGACCCAGTACTTC.

The rearrangement joins TRBV12-3 or TRBV12-4 to TRBJ1-2; 7 nucleotides align to TRBD1. With V trimmed by 5 bases and J by 4 bases, 10 bases remained unmatched. There are 15 residues in the CDR3. CDR3 residues: CASSVGTDRRYGYTF. The CDR3 DNA follows: TGTGCCAGCAGTGTCGGGACAGACCGGCGCTATGGCTACACCTTC.

The rearrangement joins TRBV5-1 to TRBJ1-1; weak D call: TRBD1 (6 bases). This CDR3 spans 12 amino acids. Trimming left V 6 bases short and J 5 bases short, with 11 bases between. CDR1 is SGHRS and CDR2 is YFSETQ in the germline V gene. The CDR3, as DNA: TGCGCCAGCAACTCACAGGGAACTGAAGCTTTCTTT. Translated, it gives CASNSQGTEAFF.

The rearrangement joins TRBV30 to TRBJ2-5, with D unclear. The V end was cut by 0 bases, the J end by 4 bases, with 6 bases between. Germline CDR1 is GTSNPN and CDR2 is SVGIG (reference sequence). This CDR3 spans 12 amino acids. CDR3 protein: CAWSVSLETQYF. The CDR3 coding sequence is TGTGCCTGGAGTGTCTCTCTAGAGACCCAGTACTTC.

The rearrangement uses TRBV28 and TRBJ2-4; TRBD2 agrees at 8 bases. This CDR3 is built from 14 residues. CDR1 is MDHEN, CDR2 SYDVKM, per germline. V lost 5 bases, J lost 13 bases, and 13 bases stayed unmatched. CDR3 in amino acids: CASSPTSALRKQYF. CDR3 DNA sequence: TGTGCCAGCAGTCCGACTAGCGCCCTCAGGAAGCAGTACTTC.

In regard to this clonotype: Since the CDR3 does not end with the conserved phenylalanine or tryptophan, this likely comes from a read error. This chain connects TRBV7-9 to TRBJ2-5; D gene ambiguous. Per germline, CDR1 SEHNR and CDR2 FQNEAQ (reference sequence). Trimming took off 2 bases at V and 4 bases at J, with 11 bases between the two ends. This CDR3 is built from 14 residues. The CDR3 nucleotides are TGTGCCAGCAGCTTACCTTTGGACCTAGAGACCCAGTACGTC. It translates to CASSLPLDLETQYV.

As for this clonotype: The junction and the germline gene differ at one end; a read error may be behind it. The chain uses TRBV12-3 or TRBV12-4 and TRBJ2-3; D gene unclear. The CDR3 runs 14 residues. CDR3 coding DNA: TGTGCCAGCAGTTTTAACACGCGCCCAGATACGGAGTATTTT. It is translated as CASSFNTRPDTEYF.

CDR3 region: CASSFPRGLVTEAFF. The DNA for the CDR3 is TGTGCCAGCAGCTTTCCAAGGGGGCTAGTCACTGAAGCTTTCTTT. The chain employs TRBV13 and TRBJ1-1, with 7 bases matching TRBD1. Per germline, CDR1 PRHDT and CDR2 FYEKMQ (reference sequence). Trimming removed 3 bases from V and 4 bases from J; junction bases left unmatched: 8. CDR3 length: 15 amino acids.

This clonotype was counted only a few times. This chain links TRBV10-3 with TRBJ1-2; no definite D call. Per germline, CDR1 ENHRY and CDR2 SYGVKD. The V gene lost 6 bases and the J gene lost 3 bases, with 8 bases spanning the gap. The CDR3 length is 12 residues. The CDR3, as DNA: TGTGCCATCAGCCAGGAGGACTATGGCTACACCTTC. This sequence encodes CAISQEDYGYTF.

The chain couples TRBV12-3 or TRBV12-4 to TRBJ2-3; D not certain. This CDR3 has 15 amino acids. Between the trimmed V and J ends, which lost 7 bases and 8 bases, there was a span of 22 bases. The CDR3 reads CASKRGSSVPGTQYF. The CDR3 DNA sequence: TGTGCCAGCAAACGAGGATCGTCGGTGCCGGGTACGCAGTATTTT.

The V gene is TRBV6-1, the J gene TRBJ2-7; TRBD1 aligns across 9 bases. J gave up 0 bases and V 7 bases, and 13 bases lay outside the gene matches. Per the germline V gene, CDR1 is MNHNS and CDR2 is SASEGT. The CDR3 has 17 amino acids. The CDR3 spells CASKHLTGGLRSYEQYF. The CDR3 DNA reads as TGTGCCAGCAAGCATCTCACAGGGGGCCTCCGCTCCTACGAGCAGTACTTC.

The V gene is TRBV9, the J gene TRBJ1-2, with D possibly matching TRBD1 (5 bases). V lost 0 bases and J lost 4, with 10 bases in between. Germline CDR1 is SGDLS and CDR2 is YYNGEE. The CDR3 contains 14 residues. The CDR3: CASSVAGPTYGYTF. The CDR3 DNA reads as TGTGCCAGCAGCGTAGCAGGGCCCACCTATGGCTACACCTTC.

The J gene is TRBJ2-1, the V gene TRBV27; D perhaps matches TRBD2 (6 bases). In germline, CDR1 is MNHEY, CDR2 SMNVEV (reference sequence). The CDR3 runs to 16 residues. The V end was cut by 3 bases, the J end by 0 bases, with 12 bases between. CDR3 protein: CASSFRAGSSYNEQFF. CDR3 sequence (DNA): TGTGCCAGCAGTTTCCGAGCGGGCAGCTCCTACAATGAGCAGTTCTTC.

V is TRBV7-6 and J is TRBJ2-3, with unresolved D. The germline V gene encodes CDR1 SGHVS and CDR2 FNYEAQ. V lost 4 bases and J 0 bases, leaving 20 bases between the germline ends. This CDR3 is built from 18 residues. The CDR3 region is CASSSYLHSTISTDTQYF. CDR3 bases: TGTGCCAGCAGCTCCTATCTCCACTCAACAATAAGCACAGATACGCAGTATTTT.

The V gene is TRBV12-3 or TRBV12-4, the J gene TRBJ2-7, with 8 bases fitting TRBD2. There are 17 residues in the CDR3. The J segment lost 0 bases and the V segment lost 6 bases, leaving 13 bases of the junction unmatched. The CDR3 DNA reads as TGTGCCAGCAGCAAACGAGGACTAGCCTTGGGCTCCTACGAGCAGTACTTC. Amino acids: CASSKRGLALGSYEQYF.